The 32 T cell receptor beta chains given below trace back to one sample, sequenced in a study of OX40 agonist ivuxolimab in advanced cancers. TCRdb's table, derived via immunoSEQ multiplex PCR, lists solely in-frame clones and lacks some. The data hold roughly 42,000 clones, with about 89% observed a single time. Material: CD4+ or CD8+ T cells sorted from blood, obtained in a trial of the OX40 agonist ivuxolimab. Receptors originate from an adult with an advanced solid tumor such as melanoma, head and neck, liver or kidney cancer.

There are a few counts of this clone. For the CDR3, the DNA is TGTGCCAGCAGCGTAGACGGGGGACCTGAAGCTTTCTTT. Translated: CASSVDGGPEAFF. The rearrangement joins TRBV9 to TRBJ1-1; TRBD1 might be the D (5 bases). CDR1 is SGDLS and CDR2 is YYNGEE in the germline V gene. V was clipped by 0 bases and J by 6 bases, with 9 bases between them. The CDR3 length is 13 residues.

This chain connects TRBV9 to TRBJ1-1; no clear D gene. V gave up 6 bases and J gave up 4 bases, with 13 bases separating them. CDR1 and CDR2 from the germline V gene are SGDLS and YYNGEE. The CDR3 length is 13 residues. CDR3 loop: CASKRPGGTEAFF. The CDR3 nucleotides are TGTGCCAGCAAGAGGCCAGGAGGCACTGAAGCTTTCTTT.

This clone was counted only a few times. V gene TRBV4-2 combines with J gene TRBJ2-3; D is possibly TRBD1 (5 bases). The CDR3 length is 17 residues. Germline V gives CDR1 LGHNA, CDR2 YNFKEQ. V was cut by 0 bases and J by 0 bases, with 13 bases left in between. CDR3 loop: CASSQDGAEPSTDTQYF. The CDR3 nucleotides read TGTGCCAGCAGCCAAGATGGGGCAGAACCTAGCACAGATACGCAGTATTTT.

This sequence joins TRBV6-5 and TRBJ2-3, with D tentatively TRBD1 or TRBD2 (6 bases each). V lost 2 bases, J lost 6 bases, and 18 bases lay in between. Germline CDR1 and CDR2: MNHEY and SVGAGI. CDR3 length: 16 amino acids. The chain's CDR3 is CASSYEVGGEVDTQYF. The CDR3 region has the DNA TGTGCCAGCAGTTACGAAGTGGGGGGCGAGGTCGATACGCAGTATTTT.

This clone was counted a single time. The chain uses TRBV6-6 and TRBJ1-5; D remains ambiguous. CDR1 and CDR2 (germline): MNHNY, SVGAGI (reference sequence). The length of the CDR3 is 16 residues. V lost 6 bases to trimming and J lost 0 bases, with 15 bases between them. The CDR3 is CASSPPAPYSNQPQHF. In nucleotides, the CDR3 is TGTGCCAGCAGCCCCCCGGCACCTTATAGCAATCAGCCCCAGCATTTT.

This rearrangement joins TRBV19 to TRBJ2-5; a possible D gene is TRBD2 (5 bases). The CDR3 has 15 residues. The V gene's germline CDR1 is LNHDA and CDR2 SQIVND (reference sequence). Trimming stripped 3 bases from V and 2 bases from J, with 13 bases between. In DNA, the CDR3 is TGTGCCAGTAGTATCCGGACGGAGGAACAAGAGACCCAGTACTTC. Its protein is CASSIRTEEQETQYF.

This clone was found once. J is TRBJ2-7 and V is TRBV6-5; 9 bases line up with TRBD1. Germline V gene lookup returns CDR1 MNHEY and CDR2 SVGAGI. Trimming cost V 6 bases and J 2 bases; bases outside gene matches: 8. This CDR3 comprises 15 residues. CDR3 residues: CASSLSGTGPYEQYF. The CDR3 DNA reads TGTGCCAGCAGCCTATCCGGGACAGGGCCCTACGAGCAGTACTTC.

The chain is built from TRBV13 and TRBJ2-2; no clear D gene. Germline V gene data show CDR1 as PRHDT and CDR2 as FYEKMQ (reference sequence). CDR3 length equals 13 residues. V was clipped by 6 bases and J by 9 bases, with 14 bases between them. The CDR3 coding sequence is TGTGCCAGCAGTTATACTACAACTCGGGAGCTGTTTTTT. Translating gives CASSYTTTRELFF.

The chain recombines TRBV19 with TRBJ2-5, with 10 bases aligning to TRBD1. Germline V lookup: CDR1 LNHDA, CDR2 SQIVND (reference sequence). V lost 5 bases and J lost 4; bases outside the gene matches: 7. This CDR3 is built from 15 residues. The CDR3 protein is CASSPERTGGETQYF. The CDR3 DNA sequence: TGTGCCAGTAGTCCCGAAAGGACAGGGGGAGAGACCCAGTACTTC.

The chain has TRBV19 and TRBJ2-6, with D maybe TRBD1 (5 bases). The CDR3 consists of 17 residues. Germline lookup yields CDR1 LNHDA and CDR2 SQIVND (reference sequence). V was trimmed by 9 bases and J by 2 bases, leaving 20 bases between them. CDR3 coding DNA: TGTGCCAGCGAATTTCAGGGATCCCCAACTGGGGCCAACGTCCTGACTTTC. This encodes CASEFQGSPTGANVLTF.

The CDR3: CASRLSGGPYEQYF. The CDR3 region has the DNA TGTGCCAGTAGATTATCTGGGGGGCCCTACGAGCAGTACTTC. The rearrangement joins TRBV28 to TRBJ2-7; D is perhaps TRBD1 or TRBD2 (6 bases each). Germline loops: CDR1 MDHEN, CDR2 SYDVKM. V lost 9 bases and J 2 bases, leaving 17 bases between the germline ends. The CDR3 is 14 residues long.

By frequency in the sample, this clone is medium-sized. The J gene is TRBJ1-5, the V gene TRBV6-5; D perhaps matches TRBD1 (5 bases). Trimming took 5 bases from V and 0 from J, leaving 11 bases between them. In germline, CDR1 is MNHEY, CDR2 SVGAGI. The CDR3 runs 15 residues. CDR3 nucleotide sequence: TGTGCCAGCAGTCAATGGGGGAATAGCAATCAGCCCCAGCATTTT. This encodes CASSQWGNSNQPQHF.

V and J are TRBV7-9 and TRBJ1-2, with D unresolved. In germline, CDR1 is SEHNR, CDR2 FQNEAQ (reference sequence). The CDR3 is made up of 14 amino acids. Deletions cut 3 bases from V and 2 bases from J, with 10 bases between. CDR3 region: CASSLGGPNYGYTF. The CDR3 DNA sequence: TGTGCCAGCAGCTTGGGCGGACCAAACTATGGCTACACCTTC.

This chain joins TRBV19 and TRBJ2-7; 9 positions agree with TRBD1. Germline trimming cut 6 bases from V and 2 bases from J; bases unmatched to any gene: 8. Germline loops: CDR1 LNHDA, CDR2 SQIVND (reference sequence). The length of the CDR3 is 15 residues. CDR3 region: CASSSATGGPYEQYF. CDR3 bases: TGTGCCAGTAGCTCCGCCACAGGGGGCCCCTACGAGCAGTACTTC. Based on the CDR3 plus reference TRBV19 and TRBJ2-7, the full variable domain is DGGITQSPKYLFRKEGQNVTLSCEQNLNHDAMYWYRQDPGQGLRLIYYSQIVNDFQKGDIAEGYSVSREKKESFPLTVTSAQKNPTAFYLCASSSATGGPYEQYFGPGTRLTVT.

The chain employs TRBV4-1 and TRBJ1-1; the D is unclear. The V gene's germline CDR1 is MGHRA and CDR2 YSYEKL. V was pared by 0 bases and J by 0 bases, with 8 bases between. The CDR3 covers 15 residues. CDR3 in DNA: TGCGCCAGCAGCCAAGATAGGGTTATGAACACTGAAGCTTTCTTT. The encoded protein is CASSQDRVMNTEAFF.

The chain has TRBV2 and TRBJ2-3; D perhaps matches TRBD1 (6 bases). The V gene lost 4 bases and the J gene lost 1 base, with 12 bases spanning the gap. The CDR3 extends over 15 amino acids. From germline, CDR1 is SNHLY and CDR2 FYNNEI. The CDR3 spells CASSGLGARTDTQYF. For the CDR3, the DNA is TGTGCCAGCAGTGGGCTGGGGGCCCGCACAGATACGCAGTATTTT.

The rearrangement uses TRBV5-1 and TRBJ1-1, with 8 bases matching TRBD1. Looked up from germline, CDR1 is SGHRS and CDR2 is YFSETQ. CDR3 length: 13 amino acids. Trimming took 4 bases from V and 4 from J; bases not matched to a gene: 3. The DNA for the CDR3 is TGCGCCAGCAGCCTTGACAGGGGCACTGAAGCTTTCTTT. Translation gives CASSLDRGTEAFF.

The chain links TRBV11-2 to TRBJ1-1; D ambiguous. This CDR3 contains 13 residues. CDR1 is SGHAT, CDR2 FQNNGV, per germline. V lost 1 base, J lost 10 bases, and 13 bases lay in between. The CDR3 DNA sequence: TGTGCCAGCAGCTTAGGGACGGCCACGGGAGCTTTCTTT. Translated: CASSLGTATGAFF.

The chain combines TRBV7-9 with TRBJ1-5, with TRBD1 as a possible D gene (5 bases). The CDR3 is 16 residues long. Trimming pared 0 bases from V and 7 bases from J, leaving 16 bases between. Germline loops: CDR1 SEHNR, CDR2 FQNEAQ (reference sequence). CDR3 protein: CASSLALTGGNQPQHF. The CDR3 DNA is TGTGCCAGCAGCTTAGCGCTAACGGGGGGAAACCAGCCCCAGCATTTT.

J is TRBJ2-2 and V is TRBV9; D is uncertain. The CDR3 loop spans 13 amino acids. Between the trimmed V and J ends, which lost 7 bases and 1 base, there was a span of 8 bases. Germline CDR1 is SGDLS and CDR2 is YYNGEE. The CDR3 here is CASVDLNTGELFF. CDR3 DNA: TGTGCCAGCGTAGACCTGAACACCGGGGAGCTGTTTTTT.

CDR3: CASRVTGVGEAFF. As DNA, the CDR3 is TGTGCCAGCAGGGTGACAGGGGTTGGTGAAGCTTTCTTT. The chain carries TRBV28 and TRBJ1-1; 8 bases line up with TRBD1. The CDR3 contains 13 residues. Germline trimming cut 6 bases from V and 7 bases from J; bases unmatched to any gene: 7. Looked up from germline, CDR1 is MDHEN and CDR2 is SYDVKM.

The chain links TRBV7-9 to TRBJ1-6, with 7 bases that match TRBD1. V lost 5 bases to trimming and J lost 8 bases; unmatched junction nucleotides: 9. In germline, CDR1 is SEHNR, CDR2 FQNEAQ (reference sequence). This CDR3 comprises 15 residues. The CDR3 nucleotides are TGTGCCAGCAGCACCAAGACAGGGAGGGATTCACCCCTCCACTTT. Its protein is CASSTKTGRDSPLHF.

In its sample, this clone was seen once. V and J are TRBV5-6 and TRBJ1-1; D gene unclear. This CDR3 spans 14 amino acids. Germline V gene sequence: CDR1 SGHDT, CDR2 YYEEEE. V was clipped by 0 bases and J by 4 bases, with 10 bases between them. The DNA for the CDR3 is TGTGCCAGCAGCTTGGTCGGTATGGGCACTGAAGCTTTCTTT. Translation: CASSLVGMGTEAFF. The full variable domain, with the rest looked up from reference TRBV5-6 and TRBJ1-1, is DAGVTQSPTHLIKTRGQQVTLRCSPKSGHDTVSWYQQALGQGPQFIFQYYEEEERQRGNFPDRFSGHQFPNYSSELNVNALLLGDSALYLCASSLVGMGTEAFFGQGTRLTVV.

The V call is TRBV19, the J call TRBJ2-1; D not resolved. The CDR3 runs 13 residues. V was trimmed by 4 bases and J by 8 bases, leaving 12 bases between them. Looked up from germline, CDR1 is LNHDA and CDR2 is SQIVND (reference sequence). The CDR3 DNA reads TGTGCCAGTAGTAGTAGCTCAGCCCATGAGCAGTTCTTC. Its translation is CASSSSSAHEQFF.

The gene calls are TRBV6-1 and TRBJ2-1; the D gene is possibly TRBD1 (6 bases). Germline V gene data show CDR1 as MNHNS and CDR2 as SASEGT. This CDR3 spans 14 amino acids. Trimming removed 5 bases from V and 7 bases from J, with 15 bases in between. CDR3 amino acids: CASSWGQPRNEQFF. The DNA for the CDR3 is TGTGCCAGCAGTTGGGGGCAGCCTAGGAATGAGCAGTTCTTC.

For this clone: The junction departs from the called germline gene at one end, perhaps through a read error. The chain uses TRBV7-7 and TRBJ2-1; no reliable D call. Germline-derived CDR1 and CDR2 are SSHAT and FNYEAQ (reference sequence). CDR3 size: 14 residues. CDR3 DNA: TGTGCTAGCAGCGACCCGTTTGTCGGCAATGAGCAGTTCTTC. This gives the protein CASSDPFVGNEQFF.

V usage is TRBV28 and J usage is TRBJ1-2, with 8 bases matching TRBD1. Germline V CDR1 and CDR2: MDHEN, SYDVKM. After removal of 3 bases from V and 7 bases from J, the junction contained 16 bases not matched to a gene. The CDR3 length is 17 residues. CDR3 region: CASSFPGQSQGARGYTF. In DNA form, the CDR3 reads TGTGCCAGCAGTTTTCCCGGCCAGTCCCAGGGGGCGCGTGGCTACACCTTC.

V usage is TRBV6-6 and J usage is TRBJ1-3; 8 bases align to TRBD1. The CDR3 has 14 residues. The V gene end was trimmed by 2 bases and the J gene end by 8 bases; junction bases not matched to a gene: 5. CDR1 is MNHNY and CDR2 is SVGAGI in the germline V gene (reference sequence). DNA for the CDR3: TGTGCCAGCAGTTACCTAGGACAGGGAGACACCATATATTTT. It yields the protein CASSYLGQGDTIYF.

The J gene is TRBJ2-1, the V gene TRBV27; 10 positions agree with TRBD1. The germline V gene encodes CDR1 MNHEY and CDR2 SMNVEV (reference sequence). Trimming at V came to 4 bases and at J to 7 bases, leaving 10 bases not matched to a gene. The CDR3 loop spans 16 amino acids. CDR3 bases: TGTGCCAGCAGTTCCACCGGGACAGGGGCAGGTAATGAGCAGTTCTTC. Protein sequence: CASSSTGTGAGNEQFF.

This clone was observed once. The chain uses TRBV9 and TRBJ2-1; TRBD1 agrees at 10 bases. With 0 bases clipped from V and 9 bases from J, the junction kept 6 bases outside the gene matches. In germline, CDR1 is SGDLS, CDR2 YYNGEE. The CDR3 length is 15 residues. CDR3 in DNA: TGTGCCAGCAGCGTAGGGGGACAGGGGACACTTGAGCAGTTCTTC. It is translated as CASSVGGQGTLEQFF.

The rearrangement joins TRBV27 to TRBJ1-1; unclear D gene. Looked up from germline, CDR1 is MNHEY and CDR2 is SMNVEV (reference sequence). V dropped 0 bases and J dropped 0 bases, with 14 bases sitting between them. The CDR3 length is 17 residues. The CDR3 DNA reads as TGTGCCAGCAGTTTATCGTCCCTTGGGGTACTGAACACTGAAGCTTTCTTT. This sequence encodes CASSLSSLGVLNTEAFF.

In this sample, this clone turned up once. The V gene is TRBV2, the J gene TRBJ2-5; 10 bases fit TRBD2. The V gene end was trimmed by 10 bases and the J gene end by 8 bases; junction bases not matched to a gene: 16. This CDR3 is 15 amino acids long. Germline V lookup: CDR1 SNHLY, CDR2 FYNNEI. CDR3 nucleotide sequence: TGTGCCACTATAAGGACTAGCGGAAAACTAGGCACCCAGTACTTC. Encoded protein: CATIRTSGKLGTQYF.